A single sample gave rise to the 2 T cell receptor beta chains below, sequenced in a study of post-analysis software for immune sequencing data. The study's findings and limits: About five TRBV segments (TRBV5-6, TRBV5-1 and TRBV20-1 among them) occurred more frequently in patients than in controls.

For these TCRs, the target antigens are not known. Unique molecular identifiers tagged the TCR beta cDNA libraries. TCRdb reprocessed the PCR reads via MiXCR and lists one record per CDR3 protein. The data contain fewer than 700,000 distinct CDR3 sequences, 40% to 50% of them singletons. The specimen was blood. The receptors here all came from a girl aged 10-17 years with multiple sclerosis.

The table lists this clonotype with a few counts. The J gene is TRBJ1-5, the V gene TRBV4-1; no clear D. The CDR3 runs to 15 residues. Germline values: CDR1 MGHRA, CDR2 YSYEKL. Between the trimmed V and J ends, which lost 2 bases and 0 bases, there was a span of 8 bases. CDR3 nucleotides: TGCGCCAGCAGCCAACCGACGGCTAGCAATCAGCCCCAGCATTTT. Its translation is CASSQPTASNQPQHF.

This clonotype was observed a few times. The rearrangement uses TRBV29-1 and TRBJ2-3; D ambiguous. This CDR3 comprises 14 residues. Deletions cut 1 base from V and 1 base from J, with 9 bases between. Per germline, CDR1 SQVTM and CDR2 ANQGSEA. CDR3: CSVEGETGTDTQYF. DNA for the CDR3: TGCAGCGTTGAAGGGGAAACAGGCACAGATACGCAGTATTTT.